This passage covers 2 T cell receptor beta chains from one sample sequenced in a study of T cells in Graves' hyperthyroidism and ophthalmopathy. RNA transcripts yielded amplified TCR beta CDR3 regions. Researchers ran a first-round RT-PCR on the TCR CDR3 using the HTBI primer set. TCRdb redid the calling of the multiplex PCR reads with MiXCR, one entry per CDR3 protein. The sample yields 300,000 to 500,000 distinct CDR3 sequences, about 15% seen once. Specimen: blood. Source of these receptors: a woman between 25 and 40 years old with Graves' hyperthyroidism.

This clonotype turned up a few times. The chain couples TRBV4-2 to TRBJ2-7, with 9 positions matching TRBD2. J gave up 2 bases and V 2 bases, and 4 bases lay outside the gene matches. Germline V gene sequence: CDR1 LGHNA, CDR2 YNFKEQ. CDR3 size: 15 residues. Written as DNA, the CDR3 is TGTGCCAGCAGCCAACGAGCGGGGGGACCCTACGAGCAGTACTTC. It codes for CASSQRAGGPYEQYF.

The chain joins TRBV12-5 to TRBJ2-2; the match to TRBD1 covers 7 bases. Germline V lookup: CDR1 LGHNT, CDR2 FRNRAP. The CDR3 runs 17 residues. V was clipped by 1 base and J by 5 bases; unmatched bases: 10. CDR3 protein: CASGLATTGSGTGELFF. CDR3 bases: TGTGCTAGTGGTTTGGCGACGACAGGGTCGGGGACCGGGGAGCTGTTTTTT. The whole variable domain, filled in from reference TRBV12-5 and TRBJ2-2, reads DARVTQTPRHKVTEMGQEVTMRCQPILGHNTVFWYRQTMMQGLELLAYFRNRAPLDDSGMPKDRFSAEMPDATLATLKIQPSEPRDSAVYFCASGLATTGSGTGELFFGEGSRLTVL.